What follows is one T cell receptor beta chain and its context. Its antigen is undetermined. These data originate in a study of shared clonotypes between healthy human individuals. Study-level points and caveats: What limited the represented genetic and exposure-history diversity was the small number of donors. Relative to clonotypes present in all four donors, those not shared had lower generation probabilities.

The naive CD8 fraction comprised CD45RO-negative cells positively selected for CCR7 and excluded terminally differentiated effector memory CD45RA+ cells. Each replicate PCR on the sorted subsets used around 200 ng DNA (around 31,000 T cell genomes). As handled by the study authors: Junction-only sequences produced by ImmunoSEQ had no quality scores, so filtering differed. Assay: immunoSEQ multiplex PCR; the TCRdb copy retains only in-frame clones and omits some. V and J calls and clone size come straight from that table; D and trimming were deduced from the DNA. This sample has about 750,000 clones, with 85% to 95% found just once. Between the trimmed V and J ends, which lost 8 bases and 3 bases, there was a span of 17 bases. Looked up from germline, CDR1 is LNHDA and CDR2 is SQIVND (reference sequence). The CDR3 is made up of 14 amino acids.

The chain recombines TRBV19 with TRBJ2-7; a weak D match, TRBD2 (6 bases). The sequenced sample was naive CD8+ T cells sorted from blood. This clonotype originated in a man aged 25 to 40 in good health. The CDR3 DNA is TGTGCCAGTGCCCAAACTGGGGGAGGCTACGAGCAGTACTTC. Protein: CASAQTGGGYEQYF.